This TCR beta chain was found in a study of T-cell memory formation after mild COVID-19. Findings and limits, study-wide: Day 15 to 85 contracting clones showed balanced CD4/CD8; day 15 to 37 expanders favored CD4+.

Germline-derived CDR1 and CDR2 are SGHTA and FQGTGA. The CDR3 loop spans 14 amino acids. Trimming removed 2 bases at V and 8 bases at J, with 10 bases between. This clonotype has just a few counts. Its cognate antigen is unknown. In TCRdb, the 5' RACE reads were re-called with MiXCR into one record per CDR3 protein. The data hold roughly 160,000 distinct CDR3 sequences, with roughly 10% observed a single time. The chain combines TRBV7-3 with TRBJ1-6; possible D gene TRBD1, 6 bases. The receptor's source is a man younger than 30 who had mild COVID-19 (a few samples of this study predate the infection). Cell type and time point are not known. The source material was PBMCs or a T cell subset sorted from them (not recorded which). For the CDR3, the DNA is TGTGCCAGCAGCTTAGGCAGGGGCGATTCACCCCTCCACTTT. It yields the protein CASSLGRGDSPLHF. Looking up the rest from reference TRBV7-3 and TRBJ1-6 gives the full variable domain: GAGVSQTPSNKVTEKGKYVELRCDPISGHTALYWYRQSLGQGPEFLIYFQGTGAADDSGLPNDRFFAVRPEGSVSTLKIQRTERGDSAVYLCASSLGRGDSPLHFGNGTRLTVT.